Following are 21 T cell receptor beta chains from one sample sequenced in a study of tumor T cells in aggressive B-cell lymphoma. Clones were sequenced by immunoSEQ multiplex PCR, and TCRdb holds only the in-frame ones, with some missing. Counted here are 8,500 to 14,000 clones, around 91% occurring once; the ten biggest clones make up about 2%. The sample taken for sequencing was tumor tissue. All receptors derive from an adult with diffuse large B cell lymphoma.

The rearrangement links TRBV5-4 to TRBJ1-1; perhaps TRBD1 as D (5 bases). The length of the CDR3 is 13 residues. Germline lookup yields CDR1 SGHNT and CDR2 YYREEE (reference sequence). V was trimmed by 4 bases and J by 1 base, leaving 8 bases between them. The CDR3 is CASSATENTEAFF. The CDR3 nucleotides read TGTGCCAGCAGCGCGACAGAGAACACTGAAGCTTTCTTT.

The chain recombines TRBV19 with TRBJ1-2; D not certain. The CDR3 contains 13 residues. Germline CDR1 LNHDA, CDR2 SQIVND (reference sequence). Trimming took 3 bases from V and 1 from J, leaving 6 bases between them. Here the CDR3 reads CASSISVNYGYTF. The CDR3 nucleotides are TGTGCCAGTAGTATTTCGGTTAACTATGGCTACACCTTC. The full variable domain, rest sourced from reference TRBV19 and TRBJ1-2, is DGGITQSPKYLFRKEGQNVTLSCEQNLNHDAMYWYRQDPGQGLRLIYYSQIVNDFQKGDIAEGYSVSREKKESFPLTVTSAQKNPTAFYLCASSISVNYGYTFGSGTRLTVV.

J is TRBJ2-1 and V is TRBV5-5; TRBD1 is a possible D gene (5 bases). Trimming took 4 bases from V and 7 from J, leaving 6 bases between them. There are 11 residues in the CDR3. The germline gives CDR1 SGHKS, CDR2 YYEKEE (reference sequence). CDR3 DNA sequence: TGTGCCAGCAGCCAGGGAAATGAGCAGTTCTTC. Translating it yields CASSQGNEQFF.

A single count supports this clone. V is TRBV6-5 and J is TRBJ1-1, with D maybe TRBD1 (6 bases). The CDR3 contains 16 residues. Germline CDR1 is MNHEY and CDR2 is SVGAGI. Trimming stripped 2 bases from V and 0 bases from J, with 13 bases between. The CDR3 loop is CASSYAGAGMNTEAFF. The CDR3, as DNA: TGTGCCAGCAGTTACGCAGGGGCCGGAATGAACACTGAAGCTTTCTTT.

The J gene is TRBJ1-5, the V gene TRBV6-6; D is ambiguous. Germline V gene sequence: CDR1 MNHNY, CDR2 SVGAGI (reference sequence). V gave up 0 bases and J gave up 5 bases, with 5 bases separating them. The length of the CDR3 is 13 residues. CDR3 coding DNA: TGTGCCAGCAGTTACTCTCCGGATCAGCCCCAGCATTTT. It is translated as CASSYSPDQPQHF.

As DNA, the CDR3 is TGTGCCAGCTTTGGCGGAGGGAGCTACGAGCAGTACTTC. Protein: CASFGGGSYEQYF. The genes are TRBV6-1 and TRBJ2-7; perhaps TRBD2 as D (6 bases). The V and J ends lost 8 bases and 3 bases respectively, with 14 bases between them. Germline values: CDR1 MNHNS, CDR2 SASEGT. The CDR3 totals 13 residues.

V and J are TRBV2 and TRBJ2-3; TRBD1 agrees at 9 bases. Unmatched junction bases numbered 1, after V lost 6 bases and J lost 3 bases. The CDR3 length is 13 residues. CDR1 and CDR2 (germline): SNHLY, FYNNEI. The CDR3 DNA is TGTGCCAGCAGCGGACAGGGGACAGATACGCAGTATTTT. The encoded protein is CASSGQGTDTQYF.

This chain uses TRBV7-9 with TRBJ2-1; no clear D gene. CDR3 size: 15 residues. Germline CDR1 SEHNR, CDR2 FQNEAQ (reference sequence). V dropped 5 bases and J dropped 1 base, with 12 bases sitting between them. CDR3 residues: CASSLIYSSYNEQFF. The CDR3 nucleotides read TGTGCCAGCAGCCTAATCTACTCATCCTACAATGAGCAGTTCTTC.

This chain connects TRBV6-5 to TRBJ1-2; a weak D match, TRBD1 (6 bases). This CDR3 is built from 14 residues. The V end was cut by 0 bases, the J end by 8 bases, with 13 bases between. Germline values: CDR1 MNHEY, CDR2 SVGAGI. CDR3 amino acids: CASSYSAGAGGYTF. As DNA, the CDR3 is TGTGCCAGCAGTTACTCGGCAGGGGCTGGCGGCTACACCTTC.

The rearrangement joins TRBV7-2 to TRBJ1-2; TRBD1 matches at 7 bases. The CDR3 length is 14 residues. V lost 5 bases to trimming and J lost 6 bases; unmatched junction nucleotides: 9. The germline gives CDR1 SGHTA, CDR2 FQGNSA. CDR3 in DNA: TGTGCCAGCAGCCGCGGACAGGAATCTAATGGCTACACCTTC. This gives the protein CASSRGQESNGYTF.

This chain joins TRBV4-1 and TRBJ2-7; D is unresolved. The CDR3 loop spans 14 amino acids. V shed 0 bases and J shed 6 bases, with 12 bases lying between them. The germline gives CDR1 MGHRA, CDR2 YSYEKL. The CDR3 DNA follows: TGCGCCAGCAGCCAAGACAGGCTCCCTGGCGAGCAGTACTTC. It is translated as CASSQDRLPGEQYF.

The chain carries TRBV7-9 and TRBJ2-3; perhaps TRBD2 as D (5 bases). This CDR3 has 16 residues. CDR1 SEHNR and CDR2 FQNEAQ come from the germline V gene (reference sequence). Trimming removed 5 bases from V and 4 bases from J, with 19 bases in between. The CDR3 loop is CASSTGGLRVADTQYF. For the CDR3, the DNA is TGTGCCAGCAGCACGGGCGGCCTGAGGGTCGCAGATACGCAGTATTTT.

This chain uses TRBV27 with TRBJ2-5; TRBD2 matches at 9 bases. The DNA end is more similar to TRBJ2-7, so the J call may be wrong. CDR3 size: 15 residues. CDR1 is MNHEY, CDR2 SMNVEV, per germline (reference sequence). CDR3 amino acids: CASSPMTSGSNEQYF. DNA for the CDR3: TGTGCCAGCAGTCCCATGACTAGCGGAAGTAACGAGCAGTACTTC.

The chain couples TRBV11-2 to TRBJ2-7; 7 nucleotides match TRBD2. The CDR3 sequence is 15 residues long. The junction had 12 bases not matched to a gene; V was cut back by 5 bases and J by 5 bases. The germline gives CDR1 SGHAT, CDR2 FQNNGV. The CDR3 region has the DNA TGTGCCAGCAGCCCCCGGGGGAGGGCCGAAAACGAGCAGTACTTC. Translating it yields CASSPRGRAENEQYF.

This clone was detected once. The J gene is TRBJ2-7, the V gene TRBV19, with 10 bases lining up with TRBD1. Germline values: CDR1 LNHDA, CDR2 SQIVND (reference sequence). The ends lost 3 bases at V and 4 bases at J; junction bases unmatched: 6. The CDR3 runs to 15 residues. This CDR3 is CASSIKGQGGYEQYF. The DNA of the CDR3 is TGTGCCAGTAGTATTAAAGGACAGGGGGGGTACGAGCAGTACTTC.

CDR3 loop: CASGRGRGDTEAFF. CDR3 DNA sequence: TGTGCCAGCGGGCGGGGGCGCGGGGACACTGAAGCTTTCTTT. J is TRBJ1-1 and V is TRBV6-5; tentatively, D is TRBD1 (6 bases). V lost 8 bases and J 3 bases, leaving 16 bases between the germline ends. The CDR3 has 14 residues. From germline, CDR1 is MNHEY and CDR2 SVGAGI.

This chain connects TRBV4-2 to TRBJ2-5; possibly TRBD2 for D (5 bases). The CDR3 runs 16 residues. The V gene's germline CDR1 is LGHNA and CDR2 YNFKEQ. The V and J ends lost 0 bases and 4 bases respectively, with 15 bases between them. This CDR3 is CASSQDLMRVGETQYF. The CDR3 DNA reads TGTGCCAGCAGCCAAGATCTCATGAGGGTTGGAGAGACCCAGTACTTC.

V and J are TRBV4-1 and TRBJ2-1; TRBD1 matches at 8 bases. There are 15 residues in the CDR3. Unmatched junction bases numbered 6, after V lost 2 bases and J lost 6 bases. In germline, CDR1 is MGHRA, CDR2 YSYEKL. Written as DNA, the CDR3 is TGCGCCAGCAGCCAATTAGTCACAGGGGGCAATGAGCAGTTCTTC. Translation gives CASSQLVTGGNEQFF.

The chain has TRBV14 and TRBJ2-7, with 8 bases that match TRBD1. V lost 4 bases and J lost 6; bases outside the gene matches: 11. There are 15 residues in the CDR3. Germline V gene lookup returns CDR1 SGHDN and CDR2 FVKESK. This CDR3 reads CASSLRTGWGSEQYF. The CDR3 nucleotides read TGTGCCAGCAGCCTTAGGACAGGGTGGGGATCCGAGCAGTACTTC.

The genes are TRBV5-1 and TRBJ2-5; weak D call: TRBD2 (5 bases). The J call could be wrong; TRBJ2-7 is a better fit for the DNA end. Germline assignment: CDR1 SGHRS and CDR2 YFSETQ. The CDR3 runs to 13 residues. CDR3 sequence: CASSLVWRYEQYF. The DNA of the CDR3 is TGCGCCAGCAGCCTGGTCTGGAGGTACGAGCAGTACTTC.

V and J are TRBV28 and TRBJ2-3, with unresolved D. The germline V and J ends were trimmed by 10 bases and 1 base, with 6 bases remaining between them. Per germline, CDR1 MDHEN and CDR2 SYDVKM. This CDR3 comprises 11 residues. CDR3 nucleotide sequence: TGTGCCACGCAGGGCACAGATACGCAGTATTTT. Encoded protein: CATQGTDTQYF.